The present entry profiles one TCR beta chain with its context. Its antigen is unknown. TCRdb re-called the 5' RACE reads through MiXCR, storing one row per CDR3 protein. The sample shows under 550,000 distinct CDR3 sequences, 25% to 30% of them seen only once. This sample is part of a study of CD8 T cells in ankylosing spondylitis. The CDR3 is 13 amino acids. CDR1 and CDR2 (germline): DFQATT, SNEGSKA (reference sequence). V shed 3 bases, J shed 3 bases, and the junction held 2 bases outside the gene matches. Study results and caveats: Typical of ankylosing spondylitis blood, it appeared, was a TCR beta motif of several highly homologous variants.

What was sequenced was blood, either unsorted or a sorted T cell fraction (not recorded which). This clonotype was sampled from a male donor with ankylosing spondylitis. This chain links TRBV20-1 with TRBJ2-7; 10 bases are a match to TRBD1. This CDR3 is CSASRDRGYEQYF. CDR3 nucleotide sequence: TGCAGTGCTAGTCGGGACAGGGGCTACGAGCAGTACTTC.